This T cell receptor beta chain was found in a study of PD-L1 blockade in urothelial cancer. Study-level information: T cells numbered a median of around 140,000 in the blood samples. Study results and limitations: Tumor-associated blood clones were expanded more by durable-benefit patients at 3 weeks.

The table came from immunoSEQ multiplex PCR; TCRdb's copy has only in-frame clones and leaves some out. This table has fewer than 50,000 clones, 75% to 95% appearing once. As to time point: peripheral blood 6 weeks after treatment start. Samples were collected from each patient before treatment and during treatment. Each patient gave between 1 and 8 of them in total. V lost 5 bases and J lost 0, with 14 bases in between. Germline V gene data show CDR1 as SGHAT and CDR2 as FQDESV (reference sequence). The CDR3 totals 15 residues. Points on this clone: What it binds is not known.

The chain recombines TRBV11-1 with TRBJ2-7; D is possibly TRBD2 (6 bases). The sample here was PBMCs, taken around atezolizumab (anti-PD-L1) treatment. The clonotype comes from a man in his 70s with urothelial cancer. The CDR3 sequence is CASSLGGVGSYEQYF. For the CDR3, the DNA is TGTGCCAGCAGCCTAGGCGGGGTGGGCTCCTACGAGCAGTACTTC.